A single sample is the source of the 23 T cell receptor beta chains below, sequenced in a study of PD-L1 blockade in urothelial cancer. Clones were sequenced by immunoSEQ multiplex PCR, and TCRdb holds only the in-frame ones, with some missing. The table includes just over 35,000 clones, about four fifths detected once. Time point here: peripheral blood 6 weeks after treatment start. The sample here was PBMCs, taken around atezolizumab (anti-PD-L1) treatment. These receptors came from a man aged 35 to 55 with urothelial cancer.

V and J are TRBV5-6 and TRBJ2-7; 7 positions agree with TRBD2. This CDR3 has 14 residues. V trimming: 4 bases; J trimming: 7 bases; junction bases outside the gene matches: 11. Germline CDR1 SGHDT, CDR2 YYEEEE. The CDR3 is CASSPTPGAGEQYF. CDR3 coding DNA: TGTGCCAGCAGCCCGACCCCCGGAGCGGGGGAGCAGTACTTC.

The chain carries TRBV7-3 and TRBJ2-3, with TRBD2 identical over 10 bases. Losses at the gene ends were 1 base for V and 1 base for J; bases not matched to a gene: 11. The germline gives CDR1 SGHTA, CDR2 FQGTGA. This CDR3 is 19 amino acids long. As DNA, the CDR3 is TGTGCCAGCAGCTTAAACCCTTTCTCTAGCGGGAGACGCACAGATACGCAGTATTTT. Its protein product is CASSLNPFSSGRRTDTQYF. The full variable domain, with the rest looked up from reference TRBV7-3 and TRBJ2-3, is GAGVSQTPSNKVTEKGKYVELRCDPISGHTALYWYRQSLGQGPEFLIYFQGTGAADDSGLPNDRFFAVRPEGSVSTLKIQRTERGDSAVYLCASSLNPFSSGRRTDTQYFGPGTRLTVL.

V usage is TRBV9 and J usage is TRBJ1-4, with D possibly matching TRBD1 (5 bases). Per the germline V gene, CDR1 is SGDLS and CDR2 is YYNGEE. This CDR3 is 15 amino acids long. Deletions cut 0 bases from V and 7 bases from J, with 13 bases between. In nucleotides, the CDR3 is TGTGCCAGCAGCGTAGATCAGACAGTAGGTGAAAAACTGTTTTTT. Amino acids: CASSVDQTVGEKLFF.

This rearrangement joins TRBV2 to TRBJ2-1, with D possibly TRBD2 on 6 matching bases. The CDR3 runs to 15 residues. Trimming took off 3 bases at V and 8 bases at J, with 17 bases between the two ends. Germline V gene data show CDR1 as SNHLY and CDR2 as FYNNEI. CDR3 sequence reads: CASSETGASSDEQFF. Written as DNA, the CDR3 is TGTGCCAGCAGTGAGACGGGAGCCTCCTCCGATGAGCAGTTCTTC.

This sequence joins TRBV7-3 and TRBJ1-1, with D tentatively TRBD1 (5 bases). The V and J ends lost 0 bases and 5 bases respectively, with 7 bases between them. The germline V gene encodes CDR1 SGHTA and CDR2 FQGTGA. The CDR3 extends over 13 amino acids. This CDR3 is CASSLTRATEAFF. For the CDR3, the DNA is TGTGCCAGCAGCTTAACCAGGGCAACTGAAGCTTTCTTT.

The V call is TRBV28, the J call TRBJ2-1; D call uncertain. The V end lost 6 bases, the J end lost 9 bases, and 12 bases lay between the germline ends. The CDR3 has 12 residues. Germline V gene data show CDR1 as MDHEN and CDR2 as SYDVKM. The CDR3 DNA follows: TGTGCCAGCAGGTCGCGGATTAGTGAGCAGTTCTTC. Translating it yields CASRSRISEQFF.

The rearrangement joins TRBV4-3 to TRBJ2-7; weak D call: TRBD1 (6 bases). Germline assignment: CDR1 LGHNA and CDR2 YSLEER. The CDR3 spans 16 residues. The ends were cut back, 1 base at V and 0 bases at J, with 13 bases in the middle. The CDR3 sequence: CASSQATGTFSYEQYF. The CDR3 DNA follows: TGCGCCAGCAGCCAAGCCACCGGGACATTCTCCTACGAGCAGTACTTC.

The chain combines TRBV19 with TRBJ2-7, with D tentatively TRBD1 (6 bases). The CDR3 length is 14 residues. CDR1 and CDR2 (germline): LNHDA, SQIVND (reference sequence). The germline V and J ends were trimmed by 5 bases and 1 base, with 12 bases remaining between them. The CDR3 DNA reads TGTGCCAGTAGTGTTCGACAGGATTCCTACGAGCAGTACTTC. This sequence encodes CASSVRQDSYEQYF.

The CDR3 nucleotides are TGCGCCAGCAGCCCCCGGGACAGGGAAGGCGATGAGCAGTTCTTC. Translated: CASSPRDREGDEQFF. The V call is TRBV5-1, the J call TRBJ2-1; 9 bases are shared with TRBD1. The CDR3 is 15 residues long. With V trimmed by 4 bases and J by 8 bases, 10 bases remained unmatched. Germline lookup yields CDR1 SGHRS and CDR2 YFSETQ. The variable domain in full, completed from reference TRBV5-1 and TRBJ2-1, reads KAGVTQTPRYLIKTRGQQVTLSCSPISGHRSVSWYQQTPGQGLQFLFEYFSETQRNKGNFPGRFSGRQFSNSRSEMNVSTLELGDSALYLCASSPRDREGDEQFFGPGTRLTVL.

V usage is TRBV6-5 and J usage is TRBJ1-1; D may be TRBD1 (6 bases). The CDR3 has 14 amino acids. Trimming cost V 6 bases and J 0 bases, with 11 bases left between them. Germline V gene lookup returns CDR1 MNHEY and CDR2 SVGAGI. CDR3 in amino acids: CASRQQGLNTEAFF. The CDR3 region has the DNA TGTGCCAGCAGACAACAGGGCCTGAACACTGAAGCTTTCTTT.

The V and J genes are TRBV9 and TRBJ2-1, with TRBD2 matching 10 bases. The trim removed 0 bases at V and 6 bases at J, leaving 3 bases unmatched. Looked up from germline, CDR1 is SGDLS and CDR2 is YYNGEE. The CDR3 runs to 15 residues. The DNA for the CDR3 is TGTGCCAGCAGCGTAGAGGCTAGCGGGAGCAATGAGCAGTTCTTC. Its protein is CASSVEASGSNEQFF.

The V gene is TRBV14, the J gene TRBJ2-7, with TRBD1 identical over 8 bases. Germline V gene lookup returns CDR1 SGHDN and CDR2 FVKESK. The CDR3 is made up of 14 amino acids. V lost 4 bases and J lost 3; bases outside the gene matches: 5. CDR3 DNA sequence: TGTGCCAGCAGCCCTGGACAGGGTATCTACGAGCAGTACTTC. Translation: CASSPGQGIYEQYF.

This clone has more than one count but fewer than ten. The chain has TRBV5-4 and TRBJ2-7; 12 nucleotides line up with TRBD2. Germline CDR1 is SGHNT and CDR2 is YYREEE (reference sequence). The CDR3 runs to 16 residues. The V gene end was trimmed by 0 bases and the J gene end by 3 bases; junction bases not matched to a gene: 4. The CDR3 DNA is TGTGCCAGCAGCTTGGGGGGGACTAGCGGGTTCTACGAGCAGTACTTC. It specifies CASSLGGTSGFYEQYF.

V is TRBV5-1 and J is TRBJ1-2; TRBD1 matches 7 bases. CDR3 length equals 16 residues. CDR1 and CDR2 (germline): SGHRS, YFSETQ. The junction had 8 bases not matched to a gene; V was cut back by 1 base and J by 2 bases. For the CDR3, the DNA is TGCGCCAGCAGCTTGTCTCCGGGACAGATAAACTATGGCTACACCTTC. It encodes CASSLSPGQINYGYTF.

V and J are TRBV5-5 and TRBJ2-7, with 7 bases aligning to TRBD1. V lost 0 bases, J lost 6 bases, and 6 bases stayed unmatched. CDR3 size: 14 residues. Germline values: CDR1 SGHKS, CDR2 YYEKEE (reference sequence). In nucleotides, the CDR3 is TGTGCCAGCAGCTTGGAGGGGGACAGTCGCGAGCAGTACTTC. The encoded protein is CASSLEGDSREQYF.

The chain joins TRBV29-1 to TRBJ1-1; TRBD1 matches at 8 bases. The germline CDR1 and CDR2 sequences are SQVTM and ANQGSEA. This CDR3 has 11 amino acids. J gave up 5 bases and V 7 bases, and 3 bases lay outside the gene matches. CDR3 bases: TGCAGCGCCCAGGGGGCTACTGAAGCTTTCTTT. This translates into CSAQGATEAFF.

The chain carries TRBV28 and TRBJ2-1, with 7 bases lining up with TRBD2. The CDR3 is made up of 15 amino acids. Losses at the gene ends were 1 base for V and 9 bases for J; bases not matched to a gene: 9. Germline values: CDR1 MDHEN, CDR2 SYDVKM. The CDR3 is CASSLSGGRIGEQFF. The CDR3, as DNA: TGTGCCAGCAGTTTATCGGGCGGGAGAATCGGTGAGCAGTTCTTC.

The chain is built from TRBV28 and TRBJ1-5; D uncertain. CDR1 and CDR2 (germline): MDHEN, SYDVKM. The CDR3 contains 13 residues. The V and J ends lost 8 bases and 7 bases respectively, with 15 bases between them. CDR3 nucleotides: TGTGCCAGCTCCAGACTGTTGGAGCAGCCCCAGCATTTT. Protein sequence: CASSRLLEQPQHF.

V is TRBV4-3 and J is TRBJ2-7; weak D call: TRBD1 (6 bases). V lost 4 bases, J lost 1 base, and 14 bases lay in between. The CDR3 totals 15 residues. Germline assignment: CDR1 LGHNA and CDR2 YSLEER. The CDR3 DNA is TGCGCCAGCAGCCGGGGGCATGCCGGGTCCTACGAGCAGTACTTC. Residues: CASSRGHAGSYEQYF.

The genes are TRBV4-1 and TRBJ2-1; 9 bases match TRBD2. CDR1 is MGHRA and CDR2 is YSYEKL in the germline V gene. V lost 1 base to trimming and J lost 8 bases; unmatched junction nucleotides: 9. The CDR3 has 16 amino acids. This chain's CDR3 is CASSQARSGRFDEQFF. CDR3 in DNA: TGCGCCAGCAGCCAAGCGCGTAGCGGGAGATTCGATGAGCAGTTCTTC.

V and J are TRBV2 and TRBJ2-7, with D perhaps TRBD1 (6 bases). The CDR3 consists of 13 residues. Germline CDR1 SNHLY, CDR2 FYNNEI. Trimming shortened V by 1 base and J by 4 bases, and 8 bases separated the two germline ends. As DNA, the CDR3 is TGTGCCAGCAGTGAAGAGGACAGTTACGAGCAGTACTTC. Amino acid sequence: CASSEEDSYEQYF.

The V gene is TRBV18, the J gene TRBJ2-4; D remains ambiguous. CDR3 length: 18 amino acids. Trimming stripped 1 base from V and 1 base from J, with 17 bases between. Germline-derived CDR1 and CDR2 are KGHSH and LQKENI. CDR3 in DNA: TGTGCCAGCTCACCACAGGCCCCTGACCGGGTGGCCAAAAACATTCAGTACTTC. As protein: CASSPQAPDRVAKNIQYF.

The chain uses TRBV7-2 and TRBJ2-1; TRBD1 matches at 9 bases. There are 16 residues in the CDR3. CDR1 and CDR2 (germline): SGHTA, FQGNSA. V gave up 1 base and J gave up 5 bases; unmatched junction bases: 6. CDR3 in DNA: TGTGCCAGCAGCTTAGGAGCGGGACAGGGAAACAATGAGCAGTTCTTC. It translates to CASSLGAGQGNNEQFF.